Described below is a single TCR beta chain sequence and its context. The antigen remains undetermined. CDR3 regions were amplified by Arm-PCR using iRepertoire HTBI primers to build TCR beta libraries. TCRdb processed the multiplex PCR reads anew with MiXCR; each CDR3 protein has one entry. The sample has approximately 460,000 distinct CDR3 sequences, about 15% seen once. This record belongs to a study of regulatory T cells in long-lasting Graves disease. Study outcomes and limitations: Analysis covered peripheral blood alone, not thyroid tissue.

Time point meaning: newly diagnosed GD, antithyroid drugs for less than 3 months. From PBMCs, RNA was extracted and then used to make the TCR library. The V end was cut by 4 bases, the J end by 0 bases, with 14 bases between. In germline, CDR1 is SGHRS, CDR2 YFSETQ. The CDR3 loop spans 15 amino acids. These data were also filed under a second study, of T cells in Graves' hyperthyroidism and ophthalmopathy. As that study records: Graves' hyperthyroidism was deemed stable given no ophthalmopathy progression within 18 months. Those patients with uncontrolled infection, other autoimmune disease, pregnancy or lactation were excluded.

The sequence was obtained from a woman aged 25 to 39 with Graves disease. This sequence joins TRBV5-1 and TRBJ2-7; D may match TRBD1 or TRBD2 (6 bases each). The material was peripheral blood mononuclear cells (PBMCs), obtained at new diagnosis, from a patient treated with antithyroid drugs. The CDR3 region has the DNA TGCGCCAGCAGCCCCTCGGGGGCTAGCTCCTACGAGCAGTACTTC. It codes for CASSPSGASSYEQYF.